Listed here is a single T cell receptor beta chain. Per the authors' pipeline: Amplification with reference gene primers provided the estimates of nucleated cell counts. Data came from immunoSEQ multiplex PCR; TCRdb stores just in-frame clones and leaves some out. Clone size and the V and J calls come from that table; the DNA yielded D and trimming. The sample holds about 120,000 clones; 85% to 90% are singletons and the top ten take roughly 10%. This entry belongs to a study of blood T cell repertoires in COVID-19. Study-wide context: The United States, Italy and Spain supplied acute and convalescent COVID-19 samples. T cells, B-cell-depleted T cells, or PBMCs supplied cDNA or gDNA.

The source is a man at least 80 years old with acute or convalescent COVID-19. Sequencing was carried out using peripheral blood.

The CDR3 nucleotides are TGTGCCAGCAGCCACGGAGCGGGAGGCGAGCAGTACTTC. Amino acid sequence: CASSHGAGGEQYF. V and J are TRBV3-1 (or the pseudogene TRBV3-2) and TRBJ2-7, with TRBD2 matching 9 bases. The CDR3 is 13 residues long. Germline V gene sequence: CDR1 LGHDT, CDR2 YNNKEL (reference sequence). V was clipped by 3 bases and J by 6 bases; unmatched bases: 3.